Detailed here is one TCR beta chain. No antigen is known for it. This entry comes from a study of T cell responses to AZD1222 COVID-19 vaccine. Whole-study results and caveats: Recipients of AZD1222 seropositive at baseline numbered only 5 or 6.

CDR3 size: 15 residues. V lost 4 bases, J lost 2 bases, and 13 bases lay in between. The germline gives CDR1 SGHVS, CDR2 FQNEAQ. Libraries were prepared by immunoSEQ multiplex PCR; TCRdb keeps only in-frame clonotypes and omits some of them. The sample lists 150,000 to 200,000 clones, around 88% seen once, with approximately 7.7% in the top ten. V is TRBV7-8 and J is TRBJ2-3, with D perhaps TRBD1 or TRBD2 (5 bases each). The sequenced sample was peripheral blood, obtained on day 0 of AZD1222 vaccination. The TCR sequence derives from an adult in good health. The DNA for the CDR3 is TGTGCCAGCAGCTCACCGGGACGGAACACAGATACGCAGTATTTT. Its protein product is CASSSPGRNTDTQYF.